The 31 T cell receptor beta chains listed next were all sequenced from one sample in a study of T-cell reconstitution after alpha-beta-depleted transplantation in children (dated by TCRdb to 2016 to 2017). The library was generated by PCR. Instrument on record: Illumina HiSeq 2500. Molecular barcoding was employed in the preparation of TCR libraries, with unique molecular identifiers being used to normalize TCRbeta repertoire quantification. The public reads were run again by TCRdb, first through fastp at Q25 and then through MiXCR, and only productive beta chains were kept. One record per CDR3 amino acid sequence lists the most common genes and DNA. The table for this sample lists fewer than 450,000 distinct CDR3 sequences; 15% to 20% of them were counted only once. Approximately 38% of the sample goes to the ten largest clones. The treatment or condition label, as the study defines it: allogeneic hematopoietic cell transplantation with graft depleted of TCRalphabeta T cells and CD19 B cells.

Sequenced here: PBMCs, mostly from graft donor cells, sampled 360 days after TCRalphabeta/CD19-depleted stem cell transplant. These receptors were obtained from a male patient under 10 years old who had a stem cell transplant for acute lymphoblastic leukemia, so the T cells may come from the graft donor.

The chain uses TRBV10-3 and TRBJ2-7, with 9 bases identical to TRBD2. Germline-derived CDR1 and CDR2 are ENHRY and SYGVKD. Trimming removed 2 bases from V and 4 bases from J; junction bases left unmatched: 9. This CDR3 has 16 amino acids. The CDR3, as DNA: TGTGCCATCAGTGAGCCATTAGCGGGAGAGAGGTACGAGCAGTACTTC. Encoded protein: CAISEPLAGERYEQYF.

The chain employs TRBV4-3 and TRBJ1-4, with D perhaps matching TRBD1 (5 bases). The CDR3 has 19 residues. V was trimmed by 0 bases and J by 6 bases, leaving 23 bases between them. The V gene's germline CDR1 is LGHNA and CDR2 YSLEER. CDR3 region: CASSQELSLGQTTYEKLFF. The CDR3 DNA follows: TGCGCCAGCAGCCAAGAATTGAGCTTGGGGCAAACCACCTATGAAAAACTGTTTTTT.

The sample holds many counts of this clonotype. This sequence joins TRBV20-1 and TRBJ2-4; 9 nucleotides line up with TRBD1. This CDR3 contains 12 residues. V trimming: 5 bases; J trimming: 9 bases; junction bases outside the gene matches: 5. CDR1 and CDR2 (germline): DFQATT, SNEGSKA (reference sequence). CDR3: CSARQGEGIQYF. The DNA for the CDR3 is TGCAGTGCTCGACAGGGGGAAGGCATTCAGTACTTC.

This clonotype was seen a few times. This sequence joins TRBV10-2 and TRBJ2-1; 14 positions match TRBD2. The germline V gene has CDR1 WSHSY and CDR2 SAAADI. J gave up 8 bases and V 7 bases, and 10 bases lay outside the gene matches. This CDR3 region has 16 residues. DNA for the CDR3: TGCGCCAGCAAGGCGACTAGCGGGGGGGTAGTGGATGAGCAGTTCTTC. Amino acid sequence: CASKATSGGVVDEQFF.

This chain uses TRBV28 with TRBJ2-2; a possible D gene is TRBD2 (5 bases). The V gene lost 2 bases and the J gene lost 13 bases, with 17 bases spanning the gap. The CDR3 runs 14 residues. Germline assignment: CDR1 MDHEN and CDR2 SYDVKM. The CDR3 spells CASSLRLANRGLFF. As DNA, the CDR3 is TGTGCCAGCAGTTTACGACTGGCCAACCGGGGGCTGTTTTTT. Variable domain in full (rest from reference TRBV28 and TRBJ2-2): DVKVTQSSRYLVKRTGEKVFLECVQDMDHENMFWYRQDPGLGLRLIYFSYDVKMKEKGDIPEGYSVSREKKERFSLILESASTNQTSMYLCASSLRLANRGLFFGEGSRLTVL.

A few counts support this clonotype. The chain recombines TRBV3-1 with TRBJ2-7; D call uncertain. Germline V gives CDR1 LGHDT, CDR2 YNNKEL (reference sequence). The CDR3 runs to 14 residues. Trimming took off 0 bases at V and 3 bases at J, with 9 bases between the two ends. The CDR3 reads CASSQEALDYEQYF. The CDR3, as DNA: TGTGCCAGCAGCCAAGAGGCTTTGGACTACGAGCAGTACTTC.

This clonotype came up a few times. The chain carries TRBV29-1 and TRBJ2-1; D unresolved. The CDR3 has 12 residues. The V end lost 2 bases, the J end lost 6 bases, and 8 bases lay between the germline ends. Germline assignment: CDR1 SQVTM and CDR2 ANQGSEA. This CDR3 reads CSVEKFGNEQFF. CDR3 nucleotide sequence: TGCAGCGTTGAAAAGTTCGGCAATGAGCAGTTCTTC.

This clonotype showed up many times. This rearrangement joins TRBV7-9 to TRBJ2-1; 7 nucleotides match TRBD2. Trimming cost V 0 bases and J 8 bases; bases outside gene matches: 7. Germline CDR1 is SEHNR and CDR2 is FQNEAQ (reference sequence). The CDR3 loop spans 15 amino acids. The CDR3, as DNA: TGTGCCAGCAGCTTAGCGGGAGGGCCTAAGGATGAGCAGTTCTTC. Translating gives CASSLAGGPKDEQFF.

J is TRBJ2-2 and V is TRBV28; perhaps TRBD2 as D (6 bases). V was pared by 4 bases and J by 4 bases, with 10 bases between. Germline CDR1 MDHEN, CDR2 SYDVKM. There are 14 residues in the CDR3. The CDR3 DNA reads as TGTGCCAGCAGTTCTAGCGCGGCCACCGGGGAGCTGTTTTTT. Protein product: CASSSSAATGELFF.

The rearrangement joins TRBV7-3 to TRBJ2-5; D not certain. The length of the CDR3 is 17 residues. V dropped 2 bases and J dropped 4 bases, with 20 bases sitting between them. The germline V gene has CDR1 SGHTA and CDR2 FQGTGA. The CDR3 DNA reads as TGTGCCAGCAGCTTAGGAGTAGGGCGGATTTCGGGAGAGACCCAGTACTTC. Translation gives CASSLGVGRISGETQYF.

This clonotype was detected ten times or more. The V call is TRBV28, the J call TRBJ2-7; D is unclear. The CDR3 is made up of 13 amino acids. From germline, CDR1 is MDHEN and CDR2 SYDVKM. V lost 2 bases, J lost 3 bases, and 8 bases lay in between. Here the CDR3 DNA reads TGTGCCAGCAGTTTAAGGTTCTTCTACGAGCAGTACTTC. It encodes CASSLRFFYEQYF.

The V call is TRBV5-1, the J call TRBJ2-5, with 7 nucleotides matching TRBD2. This CDR3 is built from 16 residues. Germline V lookup: CDR1 SGHRS, CDR2 YFSETQ. With 0 bases clipped from V and 1 base from J, the junction kept 6 bases outside the gene matches. The CDR3 protein is CASSLALAAGQETQYF. The DNA of the CDR3 is TGCGCCAGCAGCTTGGCTCTAGCGGCCGGCCAAGAGACCCAGTACTTC.

This clonotype has only one observation. The J gene is TRBJ2-1, the V gene TRBV19; 7 positions agree with TRBD2. The germline CDR1 and CDR2 sequences are LNHDA and SQIVND (reference sequence). Germline trimming cut 4 bases from V and 0 bases from J; bases unmatched to any gene: 0. This CDR3 has 14 residues. The CDR3 region has the DNA TGTGCCAGTAGTAAGCGGGACTCCTACAATGAGCAGTTCTTC. Its translation: CASSKRDSYNEQFF.

This clonotype was seen more than once but under ten times. One end of the junction fails to match germline, which may point to a read error. This CDR3 reads CSARGGGSMNTEAFF. The CDR3 DNA sequence: TGCAGTGCGAGAGGGGGTGGAAGCATGAACACTGAAGCTTTCTTT. The V gene is TRBV20-1, the J gene TRBJ1-1; a weak D match, TRBD1 (6 bases). This CDR3 region has 15 residues. CDR1 and CDR2 (germline): DFQATT, SNEGSKA (reference sequence).

This chain joins TRBV4-2 and TRBJ2-1; 7 nucleotides line up with TRBD2. Germline assignment: CDR1 LGHNA and CDR2 YNFKEQ. Trimming cost V 1 base and J 4 bases; bases outside gene matches: 7. This CDR3 is built from 16 residues. The CDR3 DNA follows: TGTGCCAGCAGCCAAGTCGGGGCGGGAGATTACAATGAGCAGTTCTTC. This codes for CASSQVGAGDYNEQFF.

The chain uses TRBV9 and TRBJ2-1; TRBD2 might be the D (6 bases). Germline V CDR1 and CDR2: SGDLS, YYNGEE. This CDR3 has 14 residues. V was clipped by 1 base and J by 4 bases, with 9 bases between them. The CDR3 bases are TGTGCCAGCAGCGTAACCGGGAGTTACAATGAGCAGTTCTTC. Translated: CASSVTGSYNEQFF.

This clonotype was observed at least ten times. This sequence joins TRBV29-1 and TRBJ2-3; D is possibly TRBD2 (6 bases). Germline V gene lookup returns CDR1 SQVTM and CDR2 ANQGSEA. The CDR3 runs to 12 residues. V shed 7 bases and J shed 4 bases, with 12 bases lying between them. Here the CDR3 DNA reads TGCAGCGCCTCGCGGGGCCCAGATACGCAGTATTTT. Translating gives CSASRGPDTQYF.

This clonotype was seen a handful of times. The chain carries TRBV5-1 and TRBJ2-7, with D possibly being TRBD1 (6 bases). The ends were cut back, 4 bases at V and 3 bases at J, with 23 bases in the middle. Germline V CDR1 and CDR2: SGHRS, YFSETQ. This CDR3 is 17 amino acids long. Here the CDR3 DNA reads TGCGCCAGCAGCCCCCCCAAGACAGGAGAGGGGGACTACGAGCAGTACTTC. Amino acids: CASSPPKTGEGDYEQYF.

The chain is built from TRBV12-3 or TRBV12-4 and TRBJ2-7; either TRBD1 or TRBD2 may supply D (5 bases each). The CDR3 contains 14 residues. Trimming removed 4 bases at V and 6 bases at J, with 16 bases between. This chain's CDR3 is CASSSGTDFGEQYF. For the CDR3, the DNA is TGTGCCAGCAGTTCTGGGACCGATTTTGGCGAGCAGTACTTC.

This chain links TRBV12-3 or TRBV12-4 with TRBJ2-4, with TRBD2 identical over 10 bases. Trimming at V came to 1 base and at J to 6 bases, leaving 6 bases not matched to a gene. The CDR3 is 16 residues long. CDR3 in amino acids: CASSLGGTSEANIQYF. The CDR3 nucleotides read TGTGCCAGCAGTTTAGGTGGGACTAGCGAGGCAAACATTCAGTACTTC.

This clonotype was seen at least ten times. The J gene is TRBJ2-7, the V gene TRBV12-3 or TRBV12-4; TRBD2 agrees at 9 bases. There are 14 residues in the CDR3. Losses at the gene ends were 5 bases for V and 5 bases for J; bases not matched to a gene: 7. The DNA for the CDR3 is TGTGCCAGCAGTGCACTAGCGGGTACCGACGAGCAGTACTTC. This codes for CASSALAGTDEQYF.

The chain combines TRBV5-1 with TRBJ1-2, with 7 bases matching TRBD1. Trimming at V came to 4 bases and at J to 8 bases, leaving 11 bases not matched to a gene. CDR3 length: 14 amino acids. Germline CDR1 is SGHRS and CDR2 is YFSETQ. The CDR3 here is CASSPHWQGGGYTF. In DNA form, the CDR3 reads TGCGCCAGCAGCCCCCACTGGCAGGGGGGAGGCTACACCTTC.

The V call is TRBV12-3 or TRBV12-4, the J call TRBJ2-5; 8 bases are shared with TRBD2. The V gene end was trimmed by 4 bases and the J gene end by 5 bases; junction bases not matched to a gene: 6. There are 14 residues in the CDR3. The CDR3 coding sequence is TGTGCCAGCAGTTATCCGGGACTAGAGGAGACCCAGTACTTC. It is translated as CASSYPGLEETQYF.

This chain uses TRBV7-2 with TRBJ2-1, with D uncertain. The CDR3 is 15 amino acids. Trimming pared 5 bases from V and 7 bases from J, leaving 18 bases between. Germline CDR1 is SGHTA and CDR2 is FQGNSA. CDR3 nucleotide sequence: TGTGCCAGCAGCCGCGGATGGGGTACTTTGAATGAGCAGTTCTTC. Residues: CASSRGWGTLNEQFF.

This clonotype was counted a few times. V is TRBV12-3 or TRBV12-4 and J is TRBJ2-2; D remains unclear. CDR3 size: 16 residues. The ends were cut back, 1 base at V and 6 bases at J, with 15 bases in the middle. The CDR3: CASSLDWAGAAGELFF. CDR3 coding DNA: TGTGCCAGCAGTTTAGATTGGGCAGGCGCGGCCGGGGAGCTGTTTTTT.

The gene calls are TRBV12-2 and TRBJ1-2; the table gives TRBD1 as D, unverified against the DNA. TRBV12-2 is labeled a pseudogene. The CDR3 runs to 16 residues. CDR3 in amino acids: CASRLARDREKDGYTF. The CDR3, as DNA: TGTGCAAGTCGCTTAGCCCGGGACAGGGAAAAAGATGGCTACACCTTC.

In this sample, this clonotype turned up a few times. The V and J genes are TRBV6-5 and TRBJ2-3; maybe TRBD2 (5 bases). Trimming took 0 bases from V and 2 from J, leaving 9 bases between them. The CDR3 loop spans 15 amino acids. Germline V gene sequence: CDR1 MNHEY, CDR2 SVGAGI. Here the CDR3 reads CASSYSRVDTDTQYF. The CDR3 region has the DNA TGTGCCAGCAGTTACTCGCGGGTAGACACAGATACGCAGTATTTT.

The chain employs TRBV4-3 and TRBJ2-1; D is unresolved. V was clipped by 0 bases and J by 6 bases, with 15 bases between them. The CDR3 loop spans 16 amino acids. The germline CDR1 and CDR2 sequences are LGHNA and YSLEER. CDR3 amino acids: CASSQEGRVPLNEQFF. Here the CDR3 DNA reads TGCGCCAGCAGCCAAGAGGGTAGGGTTCCACTCAATGAGCAGTTCTTC.

CDR3 region: CAIRTSSTDTQYF. In nucleotides, the CDR3 is TGTGCCATCAGGACTAGCTCCACAGATACGCAGTATTTT. V usage is TRBV10-3 and J usage is TRBJ2-3, with 7 positions matching TRBD2. This CDR3 region has 13 residues. V was pared by 6 bases and J by 2 bases, with 2 bases of the junction left unmatched. Germline loops: CDR1 ENHRY, CDR2 SYGVKD.

This rearrangement joins TRBV2 to TRBJ2-6; D uncertain. Germline CDR1 and CDR2: SNHLY and FYNNEI. The CDR3 is 17 residues long. Trimming shortened V by 8 bases and J by 0 bases, and 17 bases separated the two germline ends. The CDR3 DNA reads TGTGCCAGCCAGCCCTGGCAGGCGATCTCTGGGGCCAACGTCCTGACTTTC. Encoded protein: CASQPWQAISGANVLTF.

This clonotype showed up many times. The CDR3 loop is CASSLGSSVGETQYF. DNA for the CDR3: TGTGCCAGCAGCTTAGGCTCGTCGGTTGGAGAGACCCAGTACTTC. The rearrangement uses TRBV11-2 and TRBJ2-5, with D unresolved. The CDR3 spans 15 residues. V dropped 1 base and J dropped 4 bases, with 13 bases sitting between them. Germline V CDR1 and CDR2: SGHAT, FQNNGV. Full variable domain (outside the CDR3, taken from reference TRBV11-2 and TRBJ2-5): EAGVAQSPRYKIIEKRQSVAFWCNPISGHATLYWYQQILGQGPKLLIQFQNNGVVDDSQLPKDRFSAERLKGVDSTLKIQPAKLEDSAVYLCASSLGSSVGETQYFGPGTRLLVL.